This TCR beta chain was retrieved from a study of a mutant IDH1 vaccine in newly diagnosed glioma. Whole-study context: Mean patient age was approximately 39 years; approximately 60% were male and roughly 38% female. Previous care, which was radiotherapy, temozolomide, or both, most often involved both. Broader study findings: Immune responses induced by vaccination arose in 93.3% of the patients. Any relationship between pseudoprogression and changes in top peripheral T cell clonotypes seemed absent.

Time point indicated: baseline, week 1 (first vaccination visit). Treatment of the sample: pre-vaccination baseline after standard-of-care therapy. About this clone: Antigen unknown.

Generated by immunoSEQ multiplex PCR, the TCRdb table keeps only in-frame clones and is missing some. The profile covers tens of thousands of clones, with just over 85% appearing a single time and 2% to 2.5% taken by the ten largest. CDR1 is SGHAT, CDR2 FQNNGV, per germline. The V segment lost 4 bases and the J segment 9 bases; nucleotides outside the gene matches: 8. The CDR3 has 14 residues. This TCR was sampled from a middle-aged man with glioma. This chain joins TRBV11-2 and TRBJ2-4; 8 nucleotides align to TRBD1. The source material was PBMCs, sampled from a glioma patient treated with radiotherapy, temozolomide or both. The CDR3 DNA follows: TGTGCCAGCAGCTCGACAGGGGAAGGTGGCATTCAGTACTTC. Encoded protein: CASSSTGEGGIQYF.